These 14 T cell receptor beta chains were sequenced from one sample in a study of cytomegalovirus exposure and HLA in healthy donors. The PCR ran on 60 Vbeta and 13 Jbeta primers. Sequencing was performed with immunoSEQ multiplex PCR; in TCRdb, only in-frame clones are kept and a portion is missing. The specimen's table records 130,000 or so clones. Sequencing was carried out using PBMCs. These receptors all come from a woman in her thirties or forties in good health and CMV-seronegative.

This chain connects TRBV19 to TRBJ2-7; a weak D match, TRBD1 (5 bases). Trimming took off 6 bases at V and 2 bases at J, with 14 bases between the two ends. The length of the CDR3 is 14 residues. Germline CDR1 LNHDA, CDR2 SQIVND (reference sequence). The CDR3 nucleotides are TGTGCCAGTAGGACGGTAACAGGAGCCTACGAGCAGTACTTC. Amino acid sequence: CASRTVTGAYEQYF.

This chain uses TRBV18 with TRBJ2-3, with a possible D match to TRBD2 (6 bases). V dropped 3 bases and J dropped 2 bases, with 12 bases sitting between them. The CDR3 spans 15 residues. Germline V gene sequence: CDR1 KGHSH, CDR2 LQKENI. Written as DNA, the CDR3 is TGTGCCAGCTCACCTCTAGCGAGTCACACAGATACGCAGTATTTT. Protein sequence: CASSPLASHTDTQYF.

V usage is TRBV11-2 and J usage is TRBJ1-5; D is undetermined. In germline, CDR1 is SGHAT, CDR2 FQNNGV. Trimming pared 1 base from V and 10 bases from J, leaving 17 bases between. The CDR3 has 15 amino acids. CDR3 in amino acids: CASSLGADYQQPQHF. Written as DNA, the CDR3 is TGTGCCAGCAGCTTAGGGGCAGATTACCAGCAACCCCAGCATTTT.

The V call is TRBV27, the J call TRBJ1-2; TRBD1 matches 8 bases. The CDR3 runs 14 residues. With V trimmed by 6 bases and J by 2 bases, 5 bases remained unmatched. The germline CDR1 and CDR2 sequences are MNHEY and SMNVEV (reference sequence). In nucleotides, the CDR3 is TGTGCCAGCAGGGGCGACAGGGGAAACTATGGCTACACCTTC. It encodes CASRGDRGNYGYTF.

The chain has TRBV19 and TRBJ1-2; D unresolved. V shed 1 base and J shed 8 bases, with 17 bases lying between them. CDR1 is LNHDA and CDR2 is SQIVND in the germline V gene (reference sequence). The CDR3 is 15 amino acids. The CDR3 protein is CASSIGGRGTGGYTF. The DNA of the CDR3 is TGTGCCAGTAGTATAGGCGGCCGGGGAACGGGAGGCTACACCTTC.

The chain couples TRBV5-4 to TRBJ1-3, with no clear D. The CDR3 runs 13 residues. Germline CDR1 and CDR2: SGHNT and YYREEE (reference sequence). V was clipped by 1 base and J by 3 bases, with 5 bases between them. In nucleotides, the CDR3 is TGTGCCAGCAGCTTGCCCGGTGGAAACACCATATATTTT. This translates into CASSLPGGNTIYF.

The gene calls are TRBV19 and TRBJ1-1; a weak D match, TRBD1 (5 bases). Trimming left V 3 bases short and J 10 bases short, with 18 bases between. The CDR3 sequence is 14 residues long. The germline CDR1 and CDR2 sequences are LNHDA and SQIVND (reference sequence). CDR3 in amino acids: CASSISAAGEGAFF. In DNA form, the CDR3 reads TGTGCCAGTAGTATCTCCGCCGCGGGGGAGGGAGCTTTCTTT.

The J gene is TRBJ2-3, the V gene TRBV7-3; TRBD2 might be the D (6 bases). The CDR3 runs 16 residues. Germline V lookup: CDR1 SGHTA, CDR2 FQGTGA. Trimming left V 1 base short and J 0 bases short, with 11 bases between. CDR3 residues: CASSLIGGVSTDTQYF. The DNA of the CDR3 is TGTGCCAGCAGCTTAATCGGCGGGGTAAGCACAGATACGCAGTATTTT.

The rearrangement links TRBV7-8 to TRBJ2-7; 12 nucleotides line up with TRBD1. After removal of 3 bases from V and 7 bases from J, the junction contained 7 bases not matched to a gene. This CDR3 has 15 residues. In germline, CDR1 is SGHVS, CDR2 FQNEAQ. CDR3 residues: CASSFSRDRGREQYV. In DNA, the CDR3 is TGTGCCAGCAGCTTTTCCCGGGACAGGGGGCGGGAGCAGTACGTC.

The V call is TRBV5-1, the J call TRBJ1-2; TRBD1 might be the D (5 bases). Per the germline V gene, CDR1 is SGHRS and CDR2 is YFSETQ. V was trimmed by 3 bases and J by 7 bases, leaving 22 bases between them. The CDR3 is 16 residues long. The CDR3 region is CASSYLQQVSRGGYTF. The CDR3 bases are TGCGCCAGCAGCTACCTGCAGCAGGTCTCAAGGGGTGGCTACACCTTC.

Remarks on this clone: An end of the junction does not agree with germline; a read error may underlie this. This chain links TRBV18 with TRBJ2-3; D is ambiguous. Germline V lookup: CDR1 KGHSH, CDR2 LQKENI. CDR3 length equals 16 residues. The CDR3 DNA sequence: TGTGCCAGCTCCCCACGCCCCCAGGTTAGCACAGATACGCAGTATTTT. Its protein is CASSPRPQVSTDTQYF.

The CDR3 coding sequence is TGCGCCAGCAGCATGAGGGGGTACGAGCAGTACTTC. Translation: CASSMRGYEQYF. The chain recombines TRBV5-1 with TRBJ2-7; D possibly corresponds to TRBD1 (6 bases). The CDR3 is 12 residues long. Germline CDR1 SGHRS, CDR2 YFSETQ. V gave up 4 bases and J gave up 4 bases, with 9 bases separating them. Full variable domain (outside the CDR3, taken from reference TRBV5-1 and TRBJ2-7): KAGVTQTPRYLIKTRGQQVTLSCSPISGHRSVSWYQQTPGQGLQFLFEYFSETQRNKGNFPGRFSGRQFSNSRSEMNVSTLELGDSALYLCASSMRGYEQYFGPGTRLTVT.

The CDR3 loop is CASSQVDRAAFF. The CDR3 bases are TGTGCCAGCAGCCAAGTTGACAGGGCCGCTTTCTTT. The genes are TRBV4-2 and TRBJ1-1, with TRBD1 identical over 7 bases. Germline lookup yields CDR1 LGHNA and CDR2 YNFKEQ. The junction had 4 bases not matched to a gene; V was cut back by 1 base and J by 11 bases. The CDR3 totals 12 residues.

The CDR3 loop reads CASSQDLERQGEEKLFF. CDR3 nucleotides: TGTGCCAGCAGCCAAGATCTAGAAAGACAGGGGGAAGAAAAACTGTTTTTT. V usage is TRBV14 and J usage is TRBJ1-4; 9 positions match TRBD1. The CDR3 sequence is 17 residues long. Trimming took 0 bases from V and 8 from J; bases not matched to a gene: 10. Germline V gives CDR1 SGHDN, CDR2 FVKESK.